This T cell receptor beta chain was sequenced in a study of CD8+CD57+ T cells in acquired aplastic anemia. Looking at the study overall: DNA from sorted CD4+ and CD8+ cells averaged around 3.5 ug. Study results and caveats: Researchers reported that CD8+ Simpson's diversity was not significantly different in patients versus controls.

Trimming cost V 0 bases and J 4 bases, with 13 bases left between them. Germline V gene sequence: CDR1 SGHRS, CDR2 YFSETQ. There are 15 residues in the CDR3. Genomic DNA acted as the template from which TCR beta VDJ combination and CDR3 sequence profiling were carried out. TCRdb processed the reads anew with MiXCR; each CDR3 protein has one entry. The sample lists around 180,000 distinct CDR3 sequences; around 50% were seen once. Comment on this clonotype: Its target is not known.

All sequencing subjects had displayed CD8+CD57+ cell expansion on flow cytometry. The enrolled patients all had severe acquired aplastic anemia. Sequencing input: sorted CD4+, CD8+, or CD8+CD57+ T cells (not recorded which) from PBMCs. The gene calls are TRBV5-1 and TRBJ1-2, with D possibly TRBD1 on 5 matching bases. The origin of this receptor is a human donor with aplastic anemia. Here the CDR3 reads CASSLAVGGTYGYTF. CDR3 DNA: TGCGCCAGCAGCTTGGCCGTCGGAGGGACCTATGGCTACACCTTC.